These 21 T cell receptor beta chains were sequenced from one sample in a study of T cells in Graves' hyperthyroidism and ophthalmopathy. TCR beta CDR3 regions were amplified from RNA. Carried out on the TCR CDR3, a first-round RT-PCR used the HTBI primer set. TCRdb processed the multiplex PCR reads anew with MiXCR; each CDR3 protein has one entry. The data show fewer than 250,000 distinct CDR3 sequences, roughly a quarter seen once. Sequencing was done on a sample of blood. Every receptor here comes from a woman between 35 and 50 years old with Graves' ophthalmopathy.

This clonotype was detected many times. The chain couples TRBV28 to TRBJ2-5; 8 bases are a match to TRBD2. In germline, CDR1 is MDHEN, CDR2 SYDVKM. The CDR3 has 13 residues. V was clipped by 3 bases and J by 3 bases; unmatched bases: 0. The CDR3 nucleotides are TGTGCCAGCAGTTTGGGACTAGAAGAGACCCAGTACTTC. Protein product: CASSLGLEETQYF. Full variable domain (missing parts from reference TRBV28 and TRBJ2-5): DVKVTQSSRYLVKRTGEKVFLECVQDMDHENMFWYRQDPGLGLRLIYFSYDVKMKEKGDIPEGYSVSREKKERFSLILESASTNQTSMYLCASSLGLEETQYFGPGTRLLVL.

This chain connects TRBV4-2 to TRBJ2-7; possibly TRBD1 or TRBD2 for D (5 bases each). The CDR3 runs to 16 residues. Germline CDR1 LGHNA, CDR2 YNFKEQ. Trimming left V 5 bases short and J 2 bases short, with 19 bases between. Written as DNA, the CDR3 is TGTGCCAGCAGCGCAAGACCGGGACGTCTAGCCTACGAGCAGTACTTC. This gives the protein CASSARPGRLAYEQYF.

The chain has TRBV4-3 and TRBJ2-4; D is ambiguous. Germline V lookup: CDR1 LGHNA, CDR2 YSLEER. The CDR3 contains 19 residues. The V and J ends lost 0 bases and 0 bases respectively, with 18 bases between them. CDR3 amino acids: CASSQDPPRLNLAKNIQYF. The CDR3, as DNA: TGCGCCAGCAGCCAAGATCCACCACGTTTAAACTTAGCCAAAAACATTCAGTACTTC.

The chain is built from TRBV6-1 and TRBJ1-1; D not certain. Trimming took off 3 bases at V and 0 bases at J, with 8 bases between the two ends. CDR3 size: 14 residues. Germline V CDR1 and CDR2: MNHNS, SASEGT. The CDR3 DNA is TGTGCCAGCAGTGAGCTGGACCTGAACACTGAAGCTTTCTTT. It encodes CASSELDLNTEAFF.

This clonotype was picked up many times. The CDR3 here is CASSERTSFYGYTF. The CDR3 DNA follows: TGTGCCAGCAGTGAAAGGACCTCCTTCTATGGCTACACCTTC. This chain links TRBV6-1 with TRBJ1-2; D not certain. From germline, CDR1 is MNHNS and CDR2 SASEGT. The CDR3 has 14 residues. V dropped 2 bases and J dropped 4 bases, with 11 bases sitting between them.

This clonotype was counted at least ten times. This chain links TRBV29-1 with TRBJ2-5, with D possibly matching TRBD2 (5 bases). There are 14 residues in the CDR3. The V gene lost 4 bases and the J gene lost 1 base, with 13 bases spanning the gap. The germline gives CDR1 SQVTM, CDR2 ANQGSEA. CDR3 DNA: TGCAGCGTTGGTGAGGGAATTAGCCAAGAGACCCAGTACTTC. This encodes CSVGEGISQETQYF.

This clonotype occurred many times. The chain joins TRBV18 to TRBJ2-6; tentatively, D is TRBD1 (5 bases). The V gene lost 5 bases and the J gene lost 1 base, with 9 bases spanning the gap. This CDR3 has 15 amino acids. CDR1 and CDR2 (germline): KGHSH, LQKENI. The CDR3 DNA sequence: TGTGCCAGCTCAAGCGACAGATCTGGGGCCAACGTCCTGACTTTC. Translated: CASSSDRSGANVLTF.

This clonotype appeared many times. The genes are TRBV5-1 and TRBJ2-5; D remains ambiguous. The germline V gene has CDR1 SGHRS and CDR2 YFSETQ. The CDR3 runs 12 residues. V lost 4 bases, J lost 5 bases, and 9 bases lay in between. The CDR3 loop is CASSIGRETQYF. Written as DNA, the CDR3 is TGCGCCAGCAGCATCGGTAGGGAGACCCAGTACTTC.

The rearrangement uses TRBV30 and TRBJ1-1; D is unresolved. The CDR3 has 13 amino acids. V was cut by 0 bases and J by 6 bases, with 11 bases left in between. Germline CDR1 and CDR2: GTSNPN and SVGIG (reference sequence). CDR3 region: CAWSVGWFAEAFF. The CDR3 DNA follows: TGTGCCTGGAGTGTAGGGTGGTTCGCTGAAGCTTTCTTT.

This chain joins TRBV6-1 and TRBJ1-5; D may be TRBD1 (5 bases). Germline values: CDR1 MNHNS, CDR2 SASEGT. V was pared by 6 bases and J by 6 bases, with 12 bases between. CDR3 length equals 13 residues. CDR3 loop: CASSFGGCQPQHF. CDR3 DNA: TGTGCCAGCAGCTTTGGGGGGTGTCAGCCCCAGCATTTT.

This clonotype occurred many times. This rearrangement joins TRBV28 to TRBJ2-5, with 13 positions matching TRBD2. The germline CDR1 and CDR2 sequences are MDHEN and SYDVKM. The V gene end was trimmed by 5 bases and the J gene end by 9 bases; junction bases not matched to a gene: 12. CDR3 length equals 16 residues. The CDR3 DNA is TGTGCCAGCAGTCAGGGACTAGCGGGAACCCACCAGGCCCAGTACTTC. This sequence encodes CASSQGLAGTHQAQYF.

This clonotype was recorded many times. V usage is TRBV28 and J usage is TRBJ1-1; D gene uncertain. Germline V gene lookup returns CDR1 MDHEN and CDR2 SYDVKM. V gave up 5 bases and J gave up 4 bases, with 14 bases separating them. This CDR3 has 14 residues. The CDR3 sequence is CASSHPWGGTEAFF. CDR3 bases: TGTGCCAGCAGTCACCCCTGGGGAGGCACTGAAGCTTTCTTT. The full variable domain, with the rest looked up from reference TRBV28 and TRBJ1-1, is DVKVTQSSRYLVKRTGEKVFLECVQDMDHENMFWYRQDPGLGLRLIYFSYDVKMKEKGDIPEGYSVSREKKERFSLILESASTNQTSMYLCASSHPWGGTEAFFGQGTRLTVV.

The chain has TRBV6-2 or TRBV6-3 and TRBJ2-5, with a weak D call TRBD1 (6 bases). V lost 6 bases and J lost 5, with 13 bases in between. Germline values: CDR1 MNHEY, CDR2 SVGEGT. The CDR3 is 13 residues long. This CDR3 is CASSRDIEETQYF. The CDR3 DNA reads as TGTGCCAGCAGCCGGGACATCGAGGAGACCCAGTACTTC.

This clonotype was seen at least ten times. This rearrangement joins TRBV6-2 or TRBV6-3 to TRBJ2-4; perhaps TRBD1 as D (6 bases). Trimming cost V 7 bases and J 5 bases, with 12 bases left between them. The CDR3 length is 13 residues. From germline, CDR1 is MNHEY and CDR2 SVGEGT. For the CDR3, the DNA is TGTGCCAGCAACTCCGGGACACAAAACATTCAGTACTTC. It translates to CASNSGTQNIQYF.

This clonotype has at least ten counts. The gene calls are TRBV10-3 and TRBJ2-7; 13 bases are shared with TRBD2. The germline V gene encodes CDR1 ENHRY and CDR2 SYGVKD. With 3 bases clipped from V and 5 bases from J, the junction kept 4 bases outside the gene matches. This CDR3 contains 15 residues. The CDR3 DNA is TGTGCCATCAGTGAAAGGGGGACTAGCGGGAACGAGCAGTACTTC. It encodes CAISERGTSGNEQYF.

This clonotype has a count of ten or more. The V and J genes are TRBV4-1 and TRBJ1-6, with D perhaps matching TRBD1 (5 bases). Germline V gene sequence: CDR1 MGHRA, CDR2 YSYEKL. V lost 7 bases, J lost 8 bases, and 18 bases lay in between. CDR3 length: 15 amino acids. The CDR3 spells CASTRDRDGDSPLHF. As DNA, the CDR3 is TGCGCCAGCACTCGAGACCGGGACGGAGATTCACCCCTCCACTTT.

This clonotype was counted at least ten times. This sequence joins TRBV6-1 and TRBJ2-2; 7 nucleotides agree with TRBD1. V shed 3 bases and J 5 bases; nucleotides not matched to a gene: 6. This CDR3 spans 15 amino acids. The germline V gene has CDR1 MNHNS and CDR2 SASEGT. CDR3 residues: CASSDTTGATGELFF. CDR3 nucleotide sequence: TGTGCCAGCAGTGACACTACAGGGGCAACCGGGGAGCTGTTTTTT.

This chain uses TRBV12-3 or TRBV12-4 with TRBJ2-5; 11 bases map to TRBD2. Losses at the gene ends were 8 bases for V and 4 bases for J; bases not matched to a gene: 12. This CDR3 region has 16 residues. The CDR3, as DNA: TGTGCCAGCGCTATAGCGGGGGGGCGAGGGGGAGAGACCCAGTACTTC. Translated: CASAIAGGRGGETQYF.

There are many counts of this clonotype. The chain couples TRBV7-2 to TRBJ1-2; TRBD1 is a possible D gene (5 bases). V was clipped by 5 bases and J by 7 bases, with 14 bases between them. This CDR3 has 13 amino acids. CDR1 is SGHTA and CDR2 is FQGNSA in the germline V gene. The CDR3 DNA is TGTGCCAGCAGCCTGAGTGGGGGTCGTGGCTACACCTTC. It yields the protein CASSLSGGRGYTF.

This clonotype was seen many times. J is TRBJ1-2 and V is TRBV9; no clear D gene. The CDR3 has 17 residues. V was pared by 4 bases and J by 0 bases, with 19 bases between. Germline-derived CDR1 and CDR2 are SGDLS and YYNGEE. The CDR3 bases are TGTGCCAGCAGCCCCCACAGTGGGCAATATACTAACTATGGCTACACCTTC. It is translated as CASSPHSGQYTNYGYTF.

The V call is TRBV28, the J call TRBJ2-1; 10 nucleotides align to TRBD2. The germline V gene has CDR1 MDHEN and CDR2 SYDVKM. V gave up 11 bases and J gave up 5 bases; unmatched junction bases: 9. This CDR3 spans 14 amino acids. The CDR3 protein is CAVKTLAGDNEQFF. In DNA form, the CDR3 reads TGTGCCGTCAAAACCCTAGCGGGAGACAATGAGCAGTTCTTC.